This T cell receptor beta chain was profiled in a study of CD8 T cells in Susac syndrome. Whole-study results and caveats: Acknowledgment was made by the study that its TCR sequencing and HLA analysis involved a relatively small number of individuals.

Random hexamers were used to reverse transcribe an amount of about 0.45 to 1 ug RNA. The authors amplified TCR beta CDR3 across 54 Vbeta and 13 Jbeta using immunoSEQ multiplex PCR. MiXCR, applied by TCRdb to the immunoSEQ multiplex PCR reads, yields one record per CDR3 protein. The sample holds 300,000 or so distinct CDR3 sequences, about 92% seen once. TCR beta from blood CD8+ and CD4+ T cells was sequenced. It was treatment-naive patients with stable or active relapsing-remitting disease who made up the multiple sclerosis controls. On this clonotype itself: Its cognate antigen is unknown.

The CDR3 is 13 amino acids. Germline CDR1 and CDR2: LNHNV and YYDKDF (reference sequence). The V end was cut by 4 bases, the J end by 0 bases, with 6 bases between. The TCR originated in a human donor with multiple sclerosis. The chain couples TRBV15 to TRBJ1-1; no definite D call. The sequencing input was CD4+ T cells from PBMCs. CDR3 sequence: CATSTGLNTEAFF. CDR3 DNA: TGTGCCACCAGCACTGGGTTGAACACTGAAGCTTTCTTT.